What follows describes a single T cell receptor (beta chain). CDR1 is LNHDA, CDR2 SQIVND, per germline (reference sequence). V gave up 7 bases and J gave up 2 bases, with 11 bases separating them. This CDR3 is 13 amino acids long. Profiling relied on immunoSEQ multiplex PCR, and the TCRdb table lists in-frame clones only, not all of them. The table includes about 150,000 clones, around 94% detected once. The sample is drawn from a study of control samples from healthy donors and cancer patients. The rearrangement links TRBV19 to TRBJ1-2, with no clear D. What was sequenced was blood. This receptor was identified in a woman aged 18-35 years in good health. The CDR3 region has the DNA TGTGCCAGTAAGAGAAGGGAGAACTATGGCTACACCTTC. It translates to CASKRRENYGYTF. Drawing the rest from reference TRBV19 and TRBJ1-2, the complete variable domain is DGGITQSPKYLFRKEGQNVTLSCEQNLNHDAMYWYRQDPGQGLRLIYYSQIVNDFQKGDIAEGYSVSREKKESFPLTVTSAQKNPTAFYLCASKRRENYGYTFGSGTRLTVV.